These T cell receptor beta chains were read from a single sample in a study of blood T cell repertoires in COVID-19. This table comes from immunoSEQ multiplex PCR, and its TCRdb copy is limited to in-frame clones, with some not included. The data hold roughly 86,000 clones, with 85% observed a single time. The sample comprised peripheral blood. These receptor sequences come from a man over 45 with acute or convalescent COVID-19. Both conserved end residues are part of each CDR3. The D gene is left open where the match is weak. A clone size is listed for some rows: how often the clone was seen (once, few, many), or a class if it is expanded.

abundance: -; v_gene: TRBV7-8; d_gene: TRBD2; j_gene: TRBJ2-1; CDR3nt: TGTGCCAGCAGTCGGCTAGCGGAAAACAATGAGCAGTTCTTC; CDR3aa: CASSRLAENNEQFF
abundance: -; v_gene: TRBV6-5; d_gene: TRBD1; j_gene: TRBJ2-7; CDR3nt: TGTGCCAGCAGATCCGGGACAGCTTCCTACGAGCAGTACTTC; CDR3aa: CASRSGTASYEQYF
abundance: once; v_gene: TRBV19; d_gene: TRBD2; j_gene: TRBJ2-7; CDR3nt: TGTGCCAGTAGTATCACCCTAGCGGGAGGTTACGAGCAGTACTTC; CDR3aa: CASSITLAGGYEQYF
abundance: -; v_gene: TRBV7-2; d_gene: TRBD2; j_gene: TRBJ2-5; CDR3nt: TGTGCCAGCAGCGCCGGGACTACAGAGACCCAGTACTTC; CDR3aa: CASSAGTTETQYF
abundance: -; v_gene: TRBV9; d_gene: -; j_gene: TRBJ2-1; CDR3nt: TGTGCCAGCAGCGTAGGCGGGACTGACTACAATGAGCAGTTCTTC; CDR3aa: CASSVGGTDYNEQFF
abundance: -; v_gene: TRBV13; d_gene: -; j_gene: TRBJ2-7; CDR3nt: TGTGCCAGCAGAGGGGTCTCCTACGAGCAGTACTTC; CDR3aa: CASRGVSYEQYF
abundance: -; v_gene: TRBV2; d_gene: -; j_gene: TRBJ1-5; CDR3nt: TGTGCCAGCAGACAAGGGGGTTCGAGCAATCAGCCCCAGCATTTT; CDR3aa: CASRQGGSSNQPQHF
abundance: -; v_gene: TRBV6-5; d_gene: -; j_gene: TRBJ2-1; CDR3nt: TGTGCCAGCAGTTACTCTAGTGCTGGGAGCTACAATGAGCAGTTCTTC; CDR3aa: CASSYSSAGSYNEQFF
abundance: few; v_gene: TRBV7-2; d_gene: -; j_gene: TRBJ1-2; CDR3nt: TGTGCCAGCAGTTCATACCGGGACATGAGATCCTCTAACTATGGCTACACCTTC; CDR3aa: CASSSYRDMRSSNYGYTF
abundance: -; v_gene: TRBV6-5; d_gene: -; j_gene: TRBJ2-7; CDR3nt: TGTGCCAGCAGCCAGGGTCCGTCCTACGAGCAGTACTTC; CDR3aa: CASSQGPSYEQYF
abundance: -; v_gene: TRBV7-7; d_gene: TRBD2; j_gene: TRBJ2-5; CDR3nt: TGTGCCAGCAGCTCCGGGACTAACGTCCAAGAGACCCAGTACTTC; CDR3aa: CASSSGTNVQETQYF
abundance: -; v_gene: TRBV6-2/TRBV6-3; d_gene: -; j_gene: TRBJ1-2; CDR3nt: TGTGCCAGCAGTTACCGATCTATCTATGGCTACACCTTC; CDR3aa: CASSYRSIYGYTF
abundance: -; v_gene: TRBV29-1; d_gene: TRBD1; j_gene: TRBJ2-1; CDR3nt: TGCAGCGGACAGGGGTACAATGAGCAGTTCTTC; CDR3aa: CSGQGYNEQFF
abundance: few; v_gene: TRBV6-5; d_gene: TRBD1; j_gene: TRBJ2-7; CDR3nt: TGTGCCAGCAGTTACTCTTCCGGGACAGGGACCTACGAGCAGTACTTC; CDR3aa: CASSYSSGTGTYEQYF
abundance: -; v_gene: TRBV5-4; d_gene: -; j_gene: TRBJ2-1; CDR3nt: TGTGCCAGCACCTCCCGGGACAAACGTAATGAGCAGTTCTTC; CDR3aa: CASTSRDKRNEQFF
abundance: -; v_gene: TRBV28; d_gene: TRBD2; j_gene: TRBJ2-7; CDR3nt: TGTGCCAGCTGGGGGCTAGCGGGAGCCTGGGAGCAGTACTTC; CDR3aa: CASWGLAGAWEQYF
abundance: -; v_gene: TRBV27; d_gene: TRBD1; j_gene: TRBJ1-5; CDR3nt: TGTGCCAGCCGACAGGGCGGTCAGCCCCAGCATTTT; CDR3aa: CASRQGGQPQHF
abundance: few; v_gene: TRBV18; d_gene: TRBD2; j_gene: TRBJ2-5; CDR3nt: TGTGCCAGCCATCCTTCGGGGGGGGCAATCGGAGAGACCCAGTACTTC; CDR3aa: CASHPSGGAIGETQYF
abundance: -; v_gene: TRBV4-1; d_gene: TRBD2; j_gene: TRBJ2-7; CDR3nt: TGCGCCAGCAGCCAAGTGAGACTAGCGGACCCCTACGAGCAGTACTTC; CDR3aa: CASSQVRLADPYEQYF
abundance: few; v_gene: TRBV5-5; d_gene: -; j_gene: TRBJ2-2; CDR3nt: TGTGCCAGCAGCTTGGTTTCGGTGACCGGGGAGCTGTTTTTT; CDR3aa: CASSLVSVTGELFF
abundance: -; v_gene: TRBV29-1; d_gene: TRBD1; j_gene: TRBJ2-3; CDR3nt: TGCAGCGTGCTACAGGGGTCCTCCACAGATACGCAGTATTTT; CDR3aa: CSVLQGSSTDTQYF
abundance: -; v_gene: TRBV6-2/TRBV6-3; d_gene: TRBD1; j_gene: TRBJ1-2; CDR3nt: TGTGCCAGCAGTTCACGACAGGGGGCTGAATATGGCTACACCTTC; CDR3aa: CASSSRQGAEYGYTF
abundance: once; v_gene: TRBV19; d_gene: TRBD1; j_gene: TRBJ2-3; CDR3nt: TGTGCCAGTAGTATCGGGACAGGGGGTCCAGATACGCAGTATTTT; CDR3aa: CASSIGTGGPDTQYF
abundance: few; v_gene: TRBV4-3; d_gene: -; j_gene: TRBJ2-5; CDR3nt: TGCGCCAGCAGCCAAGGCACAACGTTTTGGGAGACCCAGTACTTC; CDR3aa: CASSQGTTFWETQYF
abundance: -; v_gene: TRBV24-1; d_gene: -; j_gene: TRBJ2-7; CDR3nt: TGTGCCACCGGACAAGACTACGAGCAGTACTTC; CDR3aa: CATGQDYEQYF
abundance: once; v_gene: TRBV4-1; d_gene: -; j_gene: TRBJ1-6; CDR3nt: TGCGCCAGCAGCCAAGATAAGCAGGGAGGCGATTCACCCCTCCACTTT; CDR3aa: CASSQDKQGGDSPLHF
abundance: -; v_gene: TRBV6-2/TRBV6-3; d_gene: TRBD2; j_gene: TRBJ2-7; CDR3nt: TGTGCCAGCAGCCAACGACTAGCGGGAGGATACGAGCAGTACTTC; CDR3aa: CASSQRLAGGYEQYF
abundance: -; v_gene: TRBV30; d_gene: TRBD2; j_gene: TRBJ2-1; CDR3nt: TGTGCCTGGAGTTCGGGACTAGCGGGAGCGGGGAATGAGCAGTTCTTC; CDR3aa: CAWSSGLAGAGNEQFF
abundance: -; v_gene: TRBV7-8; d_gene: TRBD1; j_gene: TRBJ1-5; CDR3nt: TGTGCCAGCAGCTCCGCCTCTAGGGGGCTTCAGCCCCAGCATTTT; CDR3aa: CASSSASRGLQPQHF
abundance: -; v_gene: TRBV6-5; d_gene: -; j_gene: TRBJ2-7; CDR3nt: TGTGCCAGCCCAGGGGGGTTGGGCTACGAGCAGTACTTC; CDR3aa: CASPGGLGYEQYF
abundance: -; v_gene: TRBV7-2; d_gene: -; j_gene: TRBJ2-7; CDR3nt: TGTGCCAGCAGCCTATCAGGGGCCTACGAGCAGTACTTC; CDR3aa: CASSLSGAYEQYF
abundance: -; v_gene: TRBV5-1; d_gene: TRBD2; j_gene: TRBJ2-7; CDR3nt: TGCGCCAGCAGCCTTGGTTCTAGCGGACCCTACGAGCAGTACTTC; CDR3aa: CASSLGSSGPYEQYF